These T cell receptor beta chains were read from a single sample in a study of beta chain features in type 1 diabetes. Data came from immunoSEQ multiplex PCR; TCRdb stores just in-frame clones and leaves some out. The profile shows more than 250,000 clones, about 15% of them singletons. The sequenced material came from naive CD4+ T cells from blood. The receptors originated from a man aged 18-30 years with type 1 diabetes. The CDR3 runs from the conserved cysteine through the conserved F or W.

V	J	CDR3
TRBV19	TRBJ2-2	CASSMTSGSLTGELFF
TRBV7-9	TRBJ2-5	CASSRRGTRDGETQYF
TRBV7-2	TRBJ2-5	CASSVAGTAQETQYF
TRBV5-1	TRBJ2-7	CASRREGLEQYF
TRBV5-4	TRBJ2-3	CASSLASGSTDTQYF
TRBV5-1	TRBJ2-1	CASSLIAGARNEQFF
TRBV7-9	TRBJ1-2	CASSASGTGSYYGYTF
TRBV7-9	TRBJ2-7	CASRVDTYEQYF
TRBV30	TRBJ2-7	CAWSESARYEQYF
TRBV6-5	TRBJ1-2	CAAIDRTNYGYTF
TRBV2	TRBJ2-2	CASLRQPNTGELFF
TRBV7-2	TRBJ1-1	CASSVIWDRGGTEAFF
TRBV4-2	TRBJ2-7	CASSQEASSSGSGEQYF
TRBV11-2	TRBJ2-1	CASSLAGEQFF
TRBV7-2	TRBJ2-5	CASSFGGREETQYF
TRBV29-1	TRBJ2-2	CSAGGTGELFF
TRBV19	TRBJ2-3	CASSPGQVGTDTQYF
TRBV11-2	TRBJ1-1	CASSPRTGGMNTEAFF
TRBV4-3	TRBJ1-1	CASSQVFAQGITEAFF
TRBV4-3	TRBJ1-1	CASSHRGSASPRFF
TRBV28	TRBJ1-1	CASSLEGRGAFF
TRBV29-1	TRBJ2-3	CSVGGTVGSQYF
TRBV6-6	TRBJ1-5	CASSRGQGGYQPQHF
TRBV19	TRBJ1-4	CASSIDEKLFF
TRBV18	TRBJ1-5	CASSPGQVDQPQHF
TRBV4-2	TRBJ1-2	CASSQTDRDHYGYTF
TRBV27	TRBJ2-4	CGETVFLENIQYF